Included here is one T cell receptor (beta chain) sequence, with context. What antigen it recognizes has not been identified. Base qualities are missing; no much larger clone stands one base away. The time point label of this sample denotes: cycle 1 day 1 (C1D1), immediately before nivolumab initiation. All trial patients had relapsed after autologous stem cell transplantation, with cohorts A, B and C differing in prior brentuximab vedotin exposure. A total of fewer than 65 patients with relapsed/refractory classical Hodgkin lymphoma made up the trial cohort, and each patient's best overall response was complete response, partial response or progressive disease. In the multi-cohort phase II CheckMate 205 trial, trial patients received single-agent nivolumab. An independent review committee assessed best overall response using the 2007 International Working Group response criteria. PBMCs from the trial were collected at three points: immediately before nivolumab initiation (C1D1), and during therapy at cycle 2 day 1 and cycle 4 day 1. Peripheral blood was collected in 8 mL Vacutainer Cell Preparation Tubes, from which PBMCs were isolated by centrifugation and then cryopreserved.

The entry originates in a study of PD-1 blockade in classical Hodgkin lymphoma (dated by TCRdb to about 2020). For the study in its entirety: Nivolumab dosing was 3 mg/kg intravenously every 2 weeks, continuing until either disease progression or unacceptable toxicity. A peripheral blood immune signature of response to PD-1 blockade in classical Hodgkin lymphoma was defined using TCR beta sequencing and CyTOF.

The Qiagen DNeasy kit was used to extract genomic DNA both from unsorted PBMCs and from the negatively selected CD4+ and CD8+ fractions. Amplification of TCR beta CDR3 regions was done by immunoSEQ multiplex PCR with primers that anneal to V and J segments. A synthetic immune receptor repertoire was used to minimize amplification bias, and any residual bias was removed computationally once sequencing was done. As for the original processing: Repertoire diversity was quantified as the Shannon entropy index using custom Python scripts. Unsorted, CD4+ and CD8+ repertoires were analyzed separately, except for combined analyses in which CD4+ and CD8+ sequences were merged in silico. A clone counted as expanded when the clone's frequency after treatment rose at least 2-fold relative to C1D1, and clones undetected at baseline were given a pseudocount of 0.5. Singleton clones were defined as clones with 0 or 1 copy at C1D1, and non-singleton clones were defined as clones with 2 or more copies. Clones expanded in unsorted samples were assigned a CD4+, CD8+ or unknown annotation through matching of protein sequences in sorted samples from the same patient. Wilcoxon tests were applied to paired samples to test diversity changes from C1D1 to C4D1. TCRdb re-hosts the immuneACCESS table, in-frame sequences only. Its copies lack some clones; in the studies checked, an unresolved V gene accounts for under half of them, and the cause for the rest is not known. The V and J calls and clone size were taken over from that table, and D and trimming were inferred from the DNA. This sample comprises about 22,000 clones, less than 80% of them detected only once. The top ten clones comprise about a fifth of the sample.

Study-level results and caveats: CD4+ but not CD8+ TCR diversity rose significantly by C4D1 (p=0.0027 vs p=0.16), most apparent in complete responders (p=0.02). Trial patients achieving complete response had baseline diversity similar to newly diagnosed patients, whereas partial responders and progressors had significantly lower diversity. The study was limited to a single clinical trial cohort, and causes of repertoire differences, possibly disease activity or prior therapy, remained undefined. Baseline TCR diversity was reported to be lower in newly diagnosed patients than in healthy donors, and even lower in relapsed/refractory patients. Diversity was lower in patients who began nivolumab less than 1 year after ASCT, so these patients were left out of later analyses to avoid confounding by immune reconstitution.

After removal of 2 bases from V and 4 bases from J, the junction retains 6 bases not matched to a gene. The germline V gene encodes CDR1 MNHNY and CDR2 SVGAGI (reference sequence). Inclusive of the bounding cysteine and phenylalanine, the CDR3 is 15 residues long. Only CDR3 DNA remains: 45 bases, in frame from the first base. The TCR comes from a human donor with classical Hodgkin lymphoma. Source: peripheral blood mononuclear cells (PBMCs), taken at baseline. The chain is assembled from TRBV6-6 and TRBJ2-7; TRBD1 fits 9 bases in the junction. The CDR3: CASSYGGGQGYEQYF. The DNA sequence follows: TGTGCCAGCAGTTACGGGGGGGGACAGGGTTACGAGCAGTACTTC.